This TCR beta chain originates from a study of blood T cell repertoires in COVID-19. Study-level background: PBMCs, B-cell-depleted T cells, or T cells provided the cDNA or gDNA that made up the material.

Methods used by the authors: Amplifying reference gene primers gave estimates of nucleated cell counts. The protocol was immunoSEQ multiplex PCR, while the TCRdb copy is restricted to in-frame clones and leaves out a portion. V, J and clone size reflect that table, while D and trimming were determined from the DNA. The table records roughly 170,000 clones, about 86% of them present only once. The sequenced sample consisted of peripheral blood. The source is a man in his 70s with active or convalescent COVID-19.

CDR3 nucleotide sequence: TGCGCCAGCAGCTTACAGGGTTTTGGGGAGCCCCAGCATTTT. Its protein product is CASSLQGFGEPQHF. V usage is TRBV5-1 and J usage is TRBJ1-5, with D tentatively TRBD1 (6 bases). Trimming removed 2 bases from V and 8 bases from J, with 14 bases in between. The CDR3 extends over 14 amino acids. Germline-derived CDR1 and CDR2 are SGHRS and YFSETQ.